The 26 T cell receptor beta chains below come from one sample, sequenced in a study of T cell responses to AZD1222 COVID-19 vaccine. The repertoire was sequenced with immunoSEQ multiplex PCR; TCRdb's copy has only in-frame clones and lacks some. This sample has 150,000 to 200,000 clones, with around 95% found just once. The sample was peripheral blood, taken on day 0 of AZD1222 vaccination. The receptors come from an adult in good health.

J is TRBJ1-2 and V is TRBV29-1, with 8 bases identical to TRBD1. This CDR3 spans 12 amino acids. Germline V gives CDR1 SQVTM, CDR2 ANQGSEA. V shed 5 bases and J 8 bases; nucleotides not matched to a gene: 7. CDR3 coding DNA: TGCAGCGTTTTCGGACAGGGTGTAGGCTACACCTTC. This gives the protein CSVFGQGVGYTF. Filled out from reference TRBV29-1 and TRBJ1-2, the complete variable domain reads SAVISQKPSRDICQRGTSLTIQCQVDSQVTMMFWYRQQPGQSLTLIATANQGSEATYESGFVIDKFPISRPNLTFSTLTVSNMSPEDSSIYLCSVFGQGVGYTFGSGTRLTVV.

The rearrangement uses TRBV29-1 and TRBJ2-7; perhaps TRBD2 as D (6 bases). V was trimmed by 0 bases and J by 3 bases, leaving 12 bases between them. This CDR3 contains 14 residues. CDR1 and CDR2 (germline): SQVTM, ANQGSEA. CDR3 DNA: TGCAGCGTTGAAGATTCGGGGGAAAACTACGAGCAGTACTTC. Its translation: CSVEDSGENYEQYF.

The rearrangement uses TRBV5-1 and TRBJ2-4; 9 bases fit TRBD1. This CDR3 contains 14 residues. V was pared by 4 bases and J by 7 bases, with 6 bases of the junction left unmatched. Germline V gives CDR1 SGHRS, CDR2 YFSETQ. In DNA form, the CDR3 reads TGCGCCAGCAGCCCCGGGACAGGGCGGAACATTCAGTACTTC. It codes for CASSPGTGRNIQYF.

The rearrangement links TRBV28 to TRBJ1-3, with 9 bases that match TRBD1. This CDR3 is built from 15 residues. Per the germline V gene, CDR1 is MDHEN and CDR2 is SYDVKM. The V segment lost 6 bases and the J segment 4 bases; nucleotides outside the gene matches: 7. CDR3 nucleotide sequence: TGTGCCAGCAGAGGACAGGGGATTCTCGGAAACACCATATATTTT. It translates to CASRGQGILGNTIYF.

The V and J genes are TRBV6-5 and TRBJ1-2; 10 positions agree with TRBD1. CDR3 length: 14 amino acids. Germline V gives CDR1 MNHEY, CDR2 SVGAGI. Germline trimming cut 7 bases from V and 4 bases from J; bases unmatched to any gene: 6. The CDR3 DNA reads TGTGCCAGCACTCCAAGACAGGGGGCCTATGGCTACACCTTC. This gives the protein CASTPRQGAYGYTF.

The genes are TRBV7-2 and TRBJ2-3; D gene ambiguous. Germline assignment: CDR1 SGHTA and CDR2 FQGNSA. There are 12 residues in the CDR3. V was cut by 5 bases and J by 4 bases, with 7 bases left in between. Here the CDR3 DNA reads TGTGCCAGCAGCGGCCCCTCAGATACGCAGTATTTT. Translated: CASSGPSDTQYF.

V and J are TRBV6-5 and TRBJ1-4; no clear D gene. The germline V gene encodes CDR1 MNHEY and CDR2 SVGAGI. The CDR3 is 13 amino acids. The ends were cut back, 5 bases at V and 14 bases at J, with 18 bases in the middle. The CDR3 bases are TGTGCCAGCAGTCCTCCAGTACCCCGAAAGCTGTTTTTT. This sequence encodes CASSPPVPRKLFF.

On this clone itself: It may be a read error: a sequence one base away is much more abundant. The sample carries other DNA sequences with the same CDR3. CDR3 DNA sequence: TGTGCCAGTAGTGTAGCGGGAGACACCGGGGAGCTGTTTTTT. It yields the protein CASSVAGDTGELFF. V usage is TRBV6-1 and J usage is TRBJ2-2, with 9 bases identical to TRBD2. Per the germline V gene, CDR1 is MNHNS and CDR2 is SASEGT. This CDR3 contains 14 residues.

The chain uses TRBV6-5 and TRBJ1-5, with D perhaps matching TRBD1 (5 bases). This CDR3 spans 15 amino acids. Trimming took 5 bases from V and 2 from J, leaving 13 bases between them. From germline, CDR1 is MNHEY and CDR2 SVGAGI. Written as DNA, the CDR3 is TGTGCCAGCAGTCCCGACTGGGGGGGCAATCAGCCCCAGCATTTT. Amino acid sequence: CASSPDWGGNQPQHF.

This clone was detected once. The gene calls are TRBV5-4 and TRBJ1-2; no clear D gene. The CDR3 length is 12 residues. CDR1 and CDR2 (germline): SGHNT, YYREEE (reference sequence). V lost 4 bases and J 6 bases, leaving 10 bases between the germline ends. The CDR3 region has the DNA TGTGCCAGCAGCCGGGGAGAGGATGGCTACACCTTC. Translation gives CASSRGEDGYTF.

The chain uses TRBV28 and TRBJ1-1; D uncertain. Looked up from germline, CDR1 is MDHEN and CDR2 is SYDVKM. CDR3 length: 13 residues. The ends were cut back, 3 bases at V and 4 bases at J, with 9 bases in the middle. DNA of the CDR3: TGTGCCAGCAGTTTGGACTCAGGCACTGAAGCTTTCTTT. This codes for CASSLDSGTEAFF.

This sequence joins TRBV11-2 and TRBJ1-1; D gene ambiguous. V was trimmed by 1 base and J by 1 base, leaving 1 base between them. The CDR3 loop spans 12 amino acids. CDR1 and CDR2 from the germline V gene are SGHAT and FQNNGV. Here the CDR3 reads CASSLANTEAFF. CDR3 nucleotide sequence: TGTGCCAGCAGCTTAGCGAACACTGAAGCTTTCTTT.

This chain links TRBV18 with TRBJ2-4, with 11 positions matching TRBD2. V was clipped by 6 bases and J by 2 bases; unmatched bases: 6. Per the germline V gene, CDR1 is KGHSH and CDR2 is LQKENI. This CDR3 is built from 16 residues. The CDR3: CASSQTSGISKNIQYF. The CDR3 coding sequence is TGTGCCAGCTCCCAGACTAGCGGGATTTCCAAAAACATTCAGTACTTC.

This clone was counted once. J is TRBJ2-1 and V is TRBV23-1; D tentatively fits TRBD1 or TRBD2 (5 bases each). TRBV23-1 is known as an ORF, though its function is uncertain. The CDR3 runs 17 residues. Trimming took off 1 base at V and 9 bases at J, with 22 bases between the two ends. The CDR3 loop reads CASSQYWHIRDLSEQFF. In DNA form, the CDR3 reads TGCGCCAGCAGTCAATATTGGCACATCCGGGACCTCAGTGAGCAGTTCTTC.

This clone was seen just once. CDR3 residues: CSVRAGRPTGELFF. CDR3 sequence (DNA): TGCAGCGTGAGGGCCGGGAGGCCGACCGGGGAGCTGTTTTTT. The chain employs TRBV29-1 and TRBJ2-2; 7 positions agree with TRBD2. The junction had 9 bases not matched to a gene; V was cut back by 6 bases and J by 5 bases. The CDR3 contains 14 residues. CDR1 and CDR2 from the germline V gene are SQVTM and ANQGSEA.

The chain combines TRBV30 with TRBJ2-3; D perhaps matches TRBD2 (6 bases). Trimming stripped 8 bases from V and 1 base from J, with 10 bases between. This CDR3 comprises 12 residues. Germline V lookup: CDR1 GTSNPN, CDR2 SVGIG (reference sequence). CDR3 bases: TGTGCCGGGACTCCTGGCACAGATACGCAGTATTTT. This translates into CAGTPGTDTQYF. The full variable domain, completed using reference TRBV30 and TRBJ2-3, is SQTIHQWPATLVQPVGSPLSLECTVEGTSNPNLYWYRQAAGRGLQLLFYSVGIGQISSEVPQNLSASRPQDRQFILSSKKLLLSDSGFYLCAGTPGTDTQYFGPGTRLTVL.

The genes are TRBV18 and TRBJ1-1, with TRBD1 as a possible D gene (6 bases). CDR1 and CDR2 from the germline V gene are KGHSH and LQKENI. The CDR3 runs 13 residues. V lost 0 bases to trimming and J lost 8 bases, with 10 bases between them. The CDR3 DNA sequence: TGTGCCAGCTCACCACCGGGGGGCTTGGAAGCTTTCTTT. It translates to CASSPPGGLEAFF.

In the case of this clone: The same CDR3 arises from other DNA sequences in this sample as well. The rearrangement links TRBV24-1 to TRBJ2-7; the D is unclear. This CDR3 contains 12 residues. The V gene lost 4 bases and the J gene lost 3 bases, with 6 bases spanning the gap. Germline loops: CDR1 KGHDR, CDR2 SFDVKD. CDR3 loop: CATSDRSYEQYF. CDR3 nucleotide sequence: TGTGCCACCAGTGACAGGAGCTACGAGCAGTACTTC.

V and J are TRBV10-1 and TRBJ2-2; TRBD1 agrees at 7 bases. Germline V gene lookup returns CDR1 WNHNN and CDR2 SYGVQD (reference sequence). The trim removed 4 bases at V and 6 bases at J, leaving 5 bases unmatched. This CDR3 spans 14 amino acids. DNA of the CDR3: TGCGCCAGCAGTGGTTCTACAGGGGCCGGGGAGCTGTTTTTT. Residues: CASSGSTGAGELFF.

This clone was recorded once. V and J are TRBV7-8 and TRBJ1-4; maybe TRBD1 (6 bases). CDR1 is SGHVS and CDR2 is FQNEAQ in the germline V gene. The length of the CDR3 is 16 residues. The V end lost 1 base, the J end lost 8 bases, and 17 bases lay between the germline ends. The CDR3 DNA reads TGTGCCAGCAGCTTAGAGGGGGGCCGTCTTAGGGAAAAACTGTTTTTT. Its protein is CASSLEGGRLREKLFF.

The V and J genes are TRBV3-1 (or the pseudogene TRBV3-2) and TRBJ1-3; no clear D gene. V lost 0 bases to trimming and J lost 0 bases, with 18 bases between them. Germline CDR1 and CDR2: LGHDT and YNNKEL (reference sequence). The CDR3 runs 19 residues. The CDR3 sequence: CASSQDWRAGTRSGNTIYF. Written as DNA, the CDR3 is TGTGCCAGCAGCCAAGATTGGAGAGCCGGCACACGCTCTGGAAACACCATATATTTT.

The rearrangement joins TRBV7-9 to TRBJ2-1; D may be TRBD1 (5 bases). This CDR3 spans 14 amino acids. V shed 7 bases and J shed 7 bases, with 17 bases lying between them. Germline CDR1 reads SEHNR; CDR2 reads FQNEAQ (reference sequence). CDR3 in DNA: TGTGCCAGCAACCTACGATTCCAGGGTAATGAGCAGTTCTTC. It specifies CASNLRFQGNEQFF.

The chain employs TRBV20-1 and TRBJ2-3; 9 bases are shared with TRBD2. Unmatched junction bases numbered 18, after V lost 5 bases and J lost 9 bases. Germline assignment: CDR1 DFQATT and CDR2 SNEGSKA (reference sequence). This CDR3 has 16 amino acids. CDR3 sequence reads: CSAGESLTSGISTQYF. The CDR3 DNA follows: TGCAGTGCTGGTGAAAGTTTGACTAGCGGTATATCGACGCAGTATTTT.

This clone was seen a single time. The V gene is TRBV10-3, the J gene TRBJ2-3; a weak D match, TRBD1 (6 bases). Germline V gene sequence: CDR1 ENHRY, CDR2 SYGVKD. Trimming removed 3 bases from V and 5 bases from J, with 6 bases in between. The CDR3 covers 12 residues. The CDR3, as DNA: TGTGCCATCAGTGAAGGGGGAGATACGCAGTATTTT. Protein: CAISEGGDTQYF.

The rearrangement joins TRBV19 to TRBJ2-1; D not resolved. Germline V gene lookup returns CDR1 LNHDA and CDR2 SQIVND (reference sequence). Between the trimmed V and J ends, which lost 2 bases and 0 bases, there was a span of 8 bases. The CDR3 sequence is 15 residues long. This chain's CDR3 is CASSISASSYNEQFF. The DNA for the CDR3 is TGTGCCAGTAGTATAAGCGCGAGCTCCTACAATGAGCAGTTCTTC.

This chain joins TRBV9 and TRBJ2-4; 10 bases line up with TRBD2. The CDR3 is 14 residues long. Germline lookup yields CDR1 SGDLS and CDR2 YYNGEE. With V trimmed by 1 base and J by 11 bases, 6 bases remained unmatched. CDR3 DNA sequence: TGTGCCAGCAGCGTATCGGCTAGCGGGAGTTTTCAGTACTTC. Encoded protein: CASSVSASGSFQYF.